The present T cell receptor beta chain was sequenced within a study of shared clonotypes between healthy human individuals. At the level of the study: Donors were a couple of women and a few men aged 18 to 49.

V was pared by 6 bases and J by 2 bases, with 15 bases between. The CDR3 has 15 residues. Germline values: CDR1 LNHDA, CDR2 SQIVND (reference sequence). This clone appeared once. The assay was immunoSEQ multiplex PCR, and TCRdb's table has in-frame clones only and misses some. The data contain 450,000 to 550,000 clones, more than 65% of them seen just once; the ten biggest clones take up 10% to 15%. V and J are TRBV19 and TRBJ2-3; perhaps TRBD1 as D (5 bases). The clonotype was recovered from a woman in her thirties or forties in good health. Some clones in this sample may be carry-over from other donors' samples. Sequencing was carried out using PBMCs. The CDR3, as DNA: TGTGCCAGTAGGGCACAGGCTGGGGACACAGATACGCAGTATTTT. Translation gives CASRAQAGDTDTQYF.